This section outlines one T cell receptor beta chain sequence together with its context. Per the authors' pipeline: Scientists estimated how many nucleated cells there were by amplifying reference gene primers. The data were produced by immunoSEQ multiplex PCR, yet TCRdb's version contains in-frame clones alone and is incomplete. V, J and clone size derive from that table, while D and trimming were established from the DNA sequence. The profile shows around 100,000 clones, roughly 85% of them singletons. The data are from a study of blood T cell repertoires in COVID-19. Looking at the study overall: The United States, Italy and Spain provided the acute and convalescent COVID-19 samples. T cells, B-cell-depleted T cells, or PBMCs provided the cDNA or gDNA that served as material.

V shed 8 bases and J 6 bases; nucleotides not matched to a gene: 9. The CDR3 is 14 amino acids. CDR1 is LGHDT, CDR2 YNNKEL, per germline (reference sequence). This chain joins TRBV3-1 (or the pseudogene TRBV3-2) and TRBJ2-7; 11 bases are shared with TRBD2. The sample comprised peripheral blood. This TCR derives from a man in his sixties or seventies with active or convalescent COVID-19. In nucleotides, the CDR3 is TGTGCCAGCCGCATAGCGGGAGGGCCAGGCGAGCAGTACTTC. It encodes CASRIAGGPGEQYF.